This T cell receptor (beta chain) is drawn from a study of cytomegalovirus exposure and HLA in healthy donors. Study-level points and caveats: Productive rates of about 90% or about 30% were seen for most TCR beta V segments in an earlier analysis.

The PCR ran on 60 Vbeta and 13 Jbeta primers. This table comes from immunoSEQ multiplex PCR, and its TCRdb copy is limited to in-frame clones, with some not included. The sample lists 210,000 or so clones; 70% to 80% were seen once. In the case of this clone: Its antigen is not identified.

V lost 1 base and J 2 bases, leaving 11 bases between the germline ends. Germline CDR1 is LGHNA and CDR2 is YSLEER. The CDR3 runs to 15 residues. The TCR sequence derives from a man aged 35 to 55 in good health and CMV-seronegative. Material for sequencing was PBMCs. The chain has TRBV4-3 and TRBJ1-2; a weak D match, TRBD1 (5 bases). CDR3 DNA sequence: TGCGCCAGCAGCCAAGTTCTCAGGGCCAACTATGGCTACACCTTC. It yields the protein CASSQVLRANYGYTF.